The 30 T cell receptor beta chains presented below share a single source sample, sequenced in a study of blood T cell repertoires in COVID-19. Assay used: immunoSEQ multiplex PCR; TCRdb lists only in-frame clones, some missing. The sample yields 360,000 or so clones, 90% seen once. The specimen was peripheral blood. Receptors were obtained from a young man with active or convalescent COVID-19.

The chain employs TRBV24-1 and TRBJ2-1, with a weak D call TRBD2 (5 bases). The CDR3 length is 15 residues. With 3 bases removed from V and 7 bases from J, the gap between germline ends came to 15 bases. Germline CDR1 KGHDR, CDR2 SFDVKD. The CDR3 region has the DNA TGTGCCACCAGTGATCCTCGCCGGGATCTAAATGAGCAGTTCTTC. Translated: CATSDPRRDLNEQFF.

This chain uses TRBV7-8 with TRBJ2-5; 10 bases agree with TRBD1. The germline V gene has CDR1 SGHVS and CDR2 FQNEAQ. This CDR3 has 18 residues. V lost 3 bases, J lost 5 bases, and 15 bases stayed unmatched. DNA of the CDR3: TGTGCCAGCAGCTTCTTCCAGACCGGGACAGGGGATCACGAGACCCAGTACTTC. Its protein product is CASSFFQTGTGDHETQYF.

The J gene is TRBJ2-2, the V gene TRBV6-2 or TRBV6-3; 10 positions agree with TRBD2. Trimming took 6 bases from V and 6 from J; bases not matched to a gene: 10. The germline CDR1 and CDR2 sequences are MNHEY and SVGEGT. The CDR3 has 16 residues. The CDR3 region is CASSRAAGGPSGELFF. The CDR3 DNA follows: TGTGCCAGCAGCCGAGCAGCGGGGGGGCCCTCCGGGGAGCTGTTTTTT.

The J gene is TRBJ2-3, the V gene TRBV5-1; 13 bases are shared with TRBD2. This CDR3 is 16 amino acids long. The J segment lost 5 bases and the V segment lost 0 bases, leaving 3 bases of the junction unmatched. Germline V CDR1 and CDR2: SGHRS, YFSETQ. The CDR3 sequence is CASSLGGLAGLDTQYF. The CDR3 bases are TGCGCCAGCAGCTTGGGGGGACTAGCGGGGTTAGATACGCAGTATTTT.

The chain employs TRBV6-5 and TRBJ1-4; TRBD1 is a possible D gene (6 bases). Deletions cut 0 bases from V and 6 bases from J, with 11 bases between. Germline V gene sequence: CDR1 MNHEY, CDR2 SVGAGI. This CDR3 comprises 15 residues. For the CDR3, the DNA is TGTGCCAGCAGTTACTCCAGGGGATTTGATGAAAAACTGTTTTTT. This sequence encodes CASSYSRGFDEKLFF.

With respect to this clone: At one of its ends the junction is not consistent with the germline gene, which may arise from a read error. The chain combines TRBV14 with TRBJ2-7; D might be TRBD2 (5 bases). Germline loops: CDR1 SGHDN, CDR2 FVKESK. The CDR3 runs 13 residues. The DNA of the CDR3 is TGTGCCAGCAGCCTTGAGCGGATGTACGGGCAGTACTTC. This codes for CASSLERMYGQYF.

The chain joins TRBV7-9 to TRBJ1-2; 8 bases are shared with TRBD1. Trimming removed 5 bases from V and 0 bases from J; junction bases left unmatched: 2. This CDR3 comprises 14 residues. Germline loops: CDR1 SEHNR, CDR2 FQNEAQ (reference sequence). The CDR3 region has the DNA TGTGCCAGCAGCATACAGGGGGCTAACTATGGCTACACCTTC. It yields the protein CASSIQGANYGYTF. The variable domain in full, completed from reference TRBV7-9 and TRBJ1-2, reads DTGVSQNPRHKITKRGQNVTFRCDPISEHNRLYWYRQTLGQGPEFLTYFQNEAQLEKSRLLSDRFSAERPKGSFSTLEIQRTEQGDSAMYLCASSIQGANYGYTFGSGTRLTVV.

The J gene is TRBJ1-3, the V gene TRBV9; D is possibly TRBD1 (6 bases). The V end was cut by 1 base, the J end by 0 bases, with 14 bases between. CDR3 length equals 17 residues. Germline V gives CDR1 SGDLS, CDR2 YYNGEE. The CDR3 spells CASSVRAGASSGNTIYF. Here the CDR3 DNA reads TGTGCCAGCAGCGTAAGGGCAGGGGCTAGCTCTGGAAACACCATATATTTT.

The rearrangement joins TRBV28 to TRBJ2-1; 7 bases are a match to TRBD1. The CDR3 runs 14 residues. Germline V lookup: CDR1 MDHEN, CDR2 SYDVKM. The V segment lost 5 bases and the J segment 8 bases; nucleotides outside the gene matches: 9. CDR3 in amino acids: CASSNDRVVDEQFF. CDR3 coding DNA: TGTGCCAGCAGTAACGACAGGGTCGTGGATGAGCAGTTCTTC. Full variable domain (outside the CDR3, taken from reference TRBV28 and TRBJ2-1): DVKVTQSSRYLVKRTGEKVFLECVQDMDHENMFWYRQDPGLGLRLIYFSYDVKMKEKGDIPEGYSVSREKKERFSLILESASTNQTSMYLCASSNDRVVDEQFFGPGTRLTVL.

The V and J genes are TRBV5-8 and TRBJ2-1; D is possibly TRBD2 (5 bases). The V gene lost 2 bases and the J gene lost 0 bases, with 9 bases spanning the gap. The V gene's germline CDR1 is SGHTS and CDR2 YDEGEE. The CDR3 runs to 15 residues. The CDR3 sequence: CASSFSRGSYNEQFF. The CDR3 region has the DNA TGTGCCAGCAGCTTTTCACGGGGCTCCTACAATGAGCAGTTCTTC.

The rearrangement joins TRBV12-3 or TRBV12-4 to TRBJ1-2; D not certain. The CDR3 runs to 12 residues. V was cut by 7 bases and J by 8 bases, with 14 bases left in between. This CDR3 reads CASTLRERGYTF. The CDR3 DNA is TGTGCCAGCACCTTACGAGAGCGCGGCTACACCTTC.

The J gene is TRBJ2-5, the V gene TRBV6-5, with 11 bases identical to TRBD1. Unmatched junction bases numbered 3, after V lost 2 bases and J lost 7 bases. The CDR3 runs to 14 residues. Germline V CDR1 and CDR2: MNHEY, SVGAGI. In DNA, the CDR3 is TGTGCCAGCAGTTACCCCGGGACAGGGGGGACCCAGTACTTC. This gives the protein CASSYPGTGGTQYF.

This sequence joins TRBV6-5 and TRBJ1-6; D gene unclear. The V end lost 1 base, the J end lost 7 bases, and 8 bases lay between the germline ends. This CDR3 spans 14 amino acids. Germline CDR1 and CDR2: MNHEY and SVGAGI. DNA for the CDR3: TGTGCCAGCAGTTACTTACAGACAAATTCACCCCTCCACTTT. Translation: CASSYLQTNSPLHF.

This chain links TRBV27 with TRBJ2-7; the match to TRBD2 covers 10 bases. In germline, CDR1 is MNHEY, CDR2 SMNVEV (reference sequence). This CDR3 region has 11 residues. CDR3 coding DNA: TGTGCTAGCGGGAGGCCCTACGAGCAGTACTTC. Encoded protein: CASGRPYEQYF.

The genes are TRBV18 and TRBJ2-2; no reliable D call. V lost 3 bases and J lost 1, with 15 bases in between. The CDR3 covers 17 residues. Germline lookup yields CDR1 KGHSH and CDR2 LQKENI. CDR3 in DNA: TGTGCCAGCTCACCCAGCTGGGTAGCAAAGAACACCGGGGAGCTGTTTTTT. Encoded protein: CASSPSWVAKNTGELFF. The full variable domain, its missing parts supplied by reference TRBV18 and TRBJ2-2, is NAGVMQNPRHLVRRRGQEARLRCSPMKGHSHVYWYRQLPEEGLKFMVYLQKENIIDESGMPKERFSAEFPKEGPSILRIQQVVRGDSAAYFCASSPSWVAKNTGELFFGEGSRLTVL.

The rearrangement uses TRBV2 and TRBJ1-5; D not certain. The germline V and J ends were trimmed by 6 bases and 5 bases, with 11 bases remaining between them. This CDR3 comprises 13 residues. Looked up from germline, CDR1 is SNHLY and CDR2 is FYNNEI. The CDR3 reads CASRKADYQPQHF. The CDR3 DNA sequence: TGTGCCAGCAGGAAGGCGGATTATCAGCCCCAGCATTTT.

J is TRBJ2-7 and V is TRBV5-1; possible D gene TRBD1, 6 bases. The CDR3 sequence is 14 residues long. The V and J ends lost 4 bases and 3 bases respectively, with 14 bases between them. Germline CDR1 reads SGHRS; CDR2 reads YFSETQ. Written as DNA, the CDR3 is TGCGCCAGCAGCCTGCTCGTAGGGGGCTACGAGCAGTACTTC. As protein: CASSLLVGGYEQYF. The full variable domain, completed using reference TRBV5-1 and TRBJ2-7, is KAGVTQTPRYLIKTRGQQVTLSCSPISGHRSVSWYQQTPGQGLQFLFEYFSETQRNKGNFPGRFSGRQFSNSRSEMNVSTLELGDSALYLCASSLLVGGYEQYFGPGTRLTVT.

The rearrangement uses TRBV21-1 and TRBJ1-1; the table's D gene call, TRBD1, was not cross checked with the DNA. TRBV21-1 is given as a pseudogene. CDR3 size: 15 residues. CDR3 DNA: TGTGCCAGCAGACGCCCGACAGGTTGCAACACTGAAGCTTTCTTT. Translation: CASRRPTGCNTEAFF.

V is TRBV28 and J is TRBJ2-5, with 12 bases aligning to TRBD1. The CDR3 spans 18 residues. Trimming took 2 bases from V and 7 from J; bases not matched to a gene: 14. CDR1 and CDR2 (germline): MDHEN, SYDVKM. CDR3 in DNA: TGTGCCAGCAGTTTAGTGGGACCGGGACAGGGGGCCTTGGGGACCCAGTACTTC. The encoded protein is CASSLVGPGQGALGTQYF.

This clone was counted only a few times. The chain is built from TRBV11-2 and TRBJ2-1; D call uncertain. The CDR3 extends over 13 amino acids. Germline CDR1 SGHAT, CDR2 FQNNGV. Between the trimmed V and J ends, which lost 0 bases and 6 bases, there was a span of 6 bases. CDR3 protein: CASSLDGTNEQFF. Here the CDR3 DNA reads TGTGCCAGCAGCTTAGATGGCACCAATGAGCAGTTCTTC.

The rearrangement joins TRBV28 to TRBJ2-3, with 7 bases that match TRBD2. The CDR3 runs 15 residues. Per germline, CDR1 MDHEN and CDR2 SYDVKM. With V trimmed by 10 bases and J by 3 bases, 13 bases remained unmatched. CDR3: CATLNKREKTDTQYF. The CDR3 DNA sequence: TGTGCCACCCTAAATAAGCGGGAAAAGACAGATACGCAGTATTTT.

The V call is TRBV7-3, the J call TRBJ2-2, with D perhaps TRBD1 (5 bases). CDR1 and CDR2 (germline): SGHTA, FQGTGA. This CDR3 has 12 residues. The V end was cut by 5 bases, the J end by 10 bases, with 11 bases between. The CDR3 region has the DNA TGTGCCAGCAGCCGGCTTGGGGCGGAGCTGTTTTTT. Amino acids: CASSRLGAELFF. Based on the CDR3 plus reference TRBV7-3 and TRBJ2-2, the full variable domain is GAGVSQTPSNKVTEKGKYVELRCDPISGHTALYWYRQSLGQGPEFLIYFQGTGAADDSGLPNDRFFAVRPEGSVSTLKIQRTERGDSAVYLCASSRLGAELFFGEGSRLTVL.

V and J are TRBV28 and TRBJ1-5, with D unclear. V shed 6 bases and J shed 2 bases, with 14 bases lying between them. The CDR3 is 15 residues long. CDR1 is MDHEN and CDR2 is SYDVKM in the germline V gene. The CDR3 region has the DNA TGTGCCAGCAGGCGAACAGAATTTCGCAATCAGCCCCAGCATTTT. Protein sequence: CASRRTEFRNQPQHF.

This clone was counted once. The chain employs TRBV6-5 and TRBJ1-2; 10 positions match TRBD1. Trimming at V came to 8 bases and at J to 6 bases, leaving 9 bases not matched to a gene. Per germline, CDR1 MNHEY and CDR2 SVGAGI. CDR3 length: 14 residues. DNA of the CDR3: TGTGCCAGCGGGACGACAGGGGGCGACAATGGCTACACCTTC. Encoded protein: CASGTTGGDNGYTF.

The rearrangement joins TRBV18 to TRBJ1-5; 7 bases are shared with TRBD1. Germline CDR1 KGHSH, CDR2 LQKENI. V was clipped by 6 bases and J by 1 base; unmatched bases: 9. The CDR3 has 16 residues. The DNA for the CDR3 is TGTGCCAGCTCGTCAACAGGGGCCGGGAGCAATCAGCCCCAGCATTTT. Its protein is CASSSTGAGSNQPQHF.

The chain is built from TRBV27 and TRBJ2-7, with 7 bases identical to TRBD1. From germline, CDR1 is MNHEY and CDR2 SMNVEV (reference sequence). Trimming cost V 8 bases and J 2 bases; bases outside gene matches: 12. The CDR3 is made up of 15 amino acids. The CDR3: CASHNPRTGAYEQYF. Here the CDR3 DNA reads TGTGCCAGCCACAACCCTCGGACAGGAGCCTACGAGCAGTACTTC.

CDR3 protein: CASTTTGTVYNSPLHF. The DNA of the CDR3 is TGTGCCAGCACTACGACAGGAACAGTTTATAATTCACCCCTCCACTTT. V and J are TRBV2 and TRBJ1-6, with a weak D call TRBD1 (6 bases). The CDR3 consists of 16 residues. The V gene's germline CDR1 is SNHLY and CDR2 FYNNEI. The V and J ends lost 7 bases and 4 bases respectively, with 17 bases between them.

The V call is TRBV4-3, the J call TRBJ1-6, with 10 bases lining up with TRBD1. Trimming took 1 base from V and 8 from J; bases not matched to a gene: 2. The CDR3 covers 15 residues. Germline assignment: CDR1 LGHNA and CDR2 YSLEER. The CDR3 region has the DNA TGCGCCAGCAGCCAAGCGGGACAGGGGCATTCACCCCTCCACTTT. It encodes CASSQAGQGHSPLHF.

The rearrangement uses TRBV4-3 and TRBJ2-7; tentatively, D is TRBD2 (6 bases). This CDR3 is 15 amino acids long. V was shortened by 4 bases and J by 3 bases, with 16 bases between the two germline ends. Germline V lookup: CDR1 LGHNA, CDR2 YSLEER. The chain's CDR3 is CASSRNRGSIYEQYF. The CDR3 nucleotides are TGCGCCAGCAGCCGTAACCGGGGGTCAATCTACGAGCAGTACTTC.

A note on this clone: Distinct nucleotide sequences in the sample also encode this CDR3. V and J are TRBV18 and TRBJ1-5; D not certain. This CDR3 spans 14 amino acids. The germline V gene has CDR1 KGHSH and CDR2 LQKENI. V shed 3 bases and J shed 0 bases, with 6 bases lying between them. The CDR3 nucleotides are TGTGCCAGCTCACCTACAGATAGCAATCAGCCCCAGCATTTT. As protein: CASSPTDSNQPQHF.